These T cell receptor beta chains were read from a single sample in a study of Graves' ophthalmopathy and Graves' hyperthyroidism. TCRdb reprocessed the multiplex PCR reads with MiXCR, giving one entry per CDR3 protein. The sample has approximately 640,000 distinct CDR3 sequences; roughly 39% are singletons. The sequenced sample was peripheral blood. Receptors originate from an adult man with Graves' ophthalmopathy. Each CDR3 is given with its conserved first and last residue. A D gene is named only where the DNA matches it firmly. Clone size is stated in some rows and not others, as once, few, many or a class when expanded.

abundance,v_gene,d_gene,j_gene,CDR3nt,CDR3aa
many,TRBV10-3,NA,TRBJ1-5,TGTGCCATCAGGGGAGGCCTTAGGGATAGCAATCAGCCCCAGCATTTT,CAIRGGLRDSNQPQHF
NA,TRBV4-3,TRBD1,TRBJ1-2,TGCGCCAGCAGCCAACCAGGACAGGGATCCTATGGCTACACCTTC,CASSQPGQGSYGYTF
many,TRBV5-1,NA,TRBJ1-2,TGCGCCAGCAGCTTGGGTCCGATCTATGGCTACACCTTC,CASSLGPIYGYTF
few,TRBV29-1,NA,TRBJ1-1,TGCAGCGTCGAATTCAACAGGGCTGAAGCTTTCTTT,CSVEFNRAEAFF
many,TRBV5-1,NA,TRBJ1-2,TGCGCCAGCAGCTCGGACAGTGAATATGGCTACACCTTC,CASSSDSEYGYTF
NA,TRBV7-2,NA,TRBJ2-3,TGTGCCAGCGGTGTGGGCACAGATACGCAGTATTTT,CASGVGTDTQYF
NA,TRBV10-3,TRBD2,TRBJ2-5,TGTGCCATCAGTGAGGCGCTAGCGGGAGGGGTTTCGGAGACCCAGTACTTC,CAISEALAGGVSETQYF
few,TRBV24-1,NA,TRBJ2-3,TGTGCCACCAGTGAGCAGACTAGCACAGATACGCAGTATTTT,CATSEQTSTDTQYF
many,TRBV25-1,TRBD2,TRBJ2-2,TGTGCCAGCAGTGACTCCCGCCGGGGGGTAGCCGGGGAGCTGTTTTTT,CASSDSRRGVAGELFF
NA,TRBV10-3,NA,TRBJ2-5,TGTGCCATCAGTGAGGGGGTCCAAGAGACCCAGTACTTC,CAISEGVQETQYF
many,TRBV29-1,NA,TRBJ1-3,TGCAGCGTTGAGTACAGGGAGAGTTCCGCCGTCTCTGGAAACACCATATATTTT,CSVEYRESSAVSGNTIYF
NA,TRBV7-6,NA,TRBJ2-2,TGTGCCATCCAGGGTGTCACCGGGGAGCTGTTTTTT,CAIQGVTGELFF
NA,TRBV19,NA,TRBJ2-2,TGTGCCAGTAGAGAAACAGTAACCGGGGAGCTGTTTTTT,CASRETVTGELFF
many,TRBV13,NA,TRBJ2-5,TGTGCCAGCAGCTTAGAGGCCCAAGAGACCCAGTACTTC,CASSLEAQETQYF
NA,TRBV29-1,NA,TRBJ2-1,TGCAGCGTTGAAGATTTGCGGGAACTAAATGAGCAGTTCTTC,CSVEDLRELNEQFF
NA,TRBV9,NA,TRBJ1-4,TGTGCCAGCAGCCCCTCGGGAGGGAGCACAACTAATGAAAAACTGTTTTTT,CASSPSGGSTTNEKLFF
NA,TRBV29-1,NA,TRBJ1-2,TGCAGCGTTGAGGGGGTGAACTATGGCTACACCTTC,CSVEGVNYGYTF
few,TRBV27,TRBD1,TRBJ2-7,TGTGCCACCTCACACCAGGGGGCGGGTGAGCAGTACTTC,CATSHQGAGEQYF
NA,TRBV25-1,TRBD2,TRBJ2-5,TGTGCCAGCAGTGGGGGACTAGCGGGACAAGGGGAGACCCAGTACTTC,CASSGGLAGQGETQYF
many,TRBV15,NA,TRBJ1-2,TGTGCCACCAGCAGAGATGGGAACGGATTCTATGGCTACACCTTC,CATSRDGNGFYGYTF
NA,TRBV20-1,TRBD2,TRBJ2-7,TGCAGTGCTAGAGTTTGGCTAGCGGGAGGCCTCTCCTACGAGCAGTACTTC,CSARVWLAGGLSYEQYF
once,TRBV29-1,TRBD2,TRBJ2-7,TGCAGTGCTACCCCGGGCGGGGGAAACGAGCAGTACTTC,CSATPGGGNEQYF
NA,TRBV10-3,NA,TRBJ2-5,TGTGCCATCTCCACCTCTTACTGGGAGACCCAGTACTTC,CAISTSYWETQYF
many,TRBV29-1,NA,TRBJ1-3,TGCAGCGTTGAAGGGACACCGGGAAACACCATATATTTT,CSVEGTPGNTIYF
few,TRBV6-4,TRBD1,TRBJ1-3,TGTGCCAGCACCGGGACAGATCTTAGGGGTGGAAACACCATATATTTT,CASTGTDLRGGNTIYF